The sequence of this TCR beta chain was determined in a study of vaccination and CD4 T cells after COVID-19 (dated by TCRdb to between 2021 and 2024). For context, the study as a whole: Convalescent patients had a positive SARS-CoV-2 result on nasal swab PCR, and of these patients, about ten had mild disease and one had severe disease. Participants got two doses of the Pfizer-BioNTech BNT162b2 vaccine (n=8) or two doses of the Moderna mRNA-1273 vaccine (n=2). Post-vaccine blood samples were taken a median of about 77 days after the second vaccine dose, with a range of 14 to 241 days. Control cultures received a CEFX viral epitope pool as the positive control, an HIV-1 Nef peptide pool as the negative control, or no peptide. In around nine COVID-19 convalescent patients and a few infection-naive healthy vaccine recipients, the spike-specific CD4+ TCR repertoire before mRNA vaccination was compared with the repertoire after mRNA vaccination. The convalescent cohort included six males and four females, with two Hispanic individuals, seven Caucasians, two Asians and one multiracial person. Post-COVID blood samples were collected from convalescent patients a median of around 100 days after diagnosis, with a range of about 35 to 180 days. Overlapping spike peptide pools from SARS-CoV-2 and from the common cold coronaviruses HCoV-NL63, HCoV-OC43 and HCoV-229E were used as culture stimuli. General findings and caveats noted by the study authors: The median number of SARS-CoV-2-reactive clonotypes rose from around 21 after infection to 38 after vaccination, but the change was not significant. Of the vaccine-specific clones found in convalescent patients, nearly all (304 of 307) were mono-reactive for SARS-CoV-2 spike instead of being cross-reactive with common cold coronaviruses. Only a relatively small number of convalescent patients were included in the study, and early timepoints following natural infection were not analyzed. In convalescent patients, a median about 90% of post-vaccine SARS-CoV-2-reactive clones were detected only after vaccination, and vaccine-specific priming was suggested by this finding.

Interpreted using the paper, the treatment or condition label stands for: approximately nine-day PBMC culture with coronavirus spike peptide pools or control peptides (ViraFEST assay). The ViraFEST assay was used in the study, in which antigen-specific T cells were expanded with peptide pools and expanded clonotypes were subsequently identified by TCR sequencing. The convalescent patients' positive SARS-CoV-2 PCR tests fell between March and December 2020, which was before the Alpha, Beta and Delta variants emerged in the United States. PBMCs were cultured at under 2.5 million per well in IMDM supplemented with approximately 4.7% human AB serum and around 10 IU/ml IL-2, with about 10 ug/ml peptide pools added. Half of the culture medium was replaced with fresh IL-2-containing medium on days 3 and 7. After 10 days of culture, CD4+ T cells were isolated by negative selection with the EasySep CD4+ T cell isolation kit. PBMCs were separated from whole blood using Ficoll-Paque Plus gradient centrifugation and then either used fresh or cryopreserved at -140C. Each culture condition was generally run in triplicate wells.

Taken from the germline V gene (reference sequence), the CDR1 and CDR2 loops are SGHKS and YYEKEE. The CDR3 region is 12 residues in length, termini included. This clonotype was seen a few times. Its target antigen remains unknown. The CDR3 carries no conserved terminal phenylalanine or tryptophan, so it likely arises from a read error. The limits of the CDR3 on the DNA are not certain, so only TCRdb's listed CDR3 is given. To prepare the library, PCR was applied. At the Johns Hopkins FTIC core, DNA from the cultured CD4+ T cells underwent TCR sequencing with the Oncomine TCR Beta short-read assay. Genomic DNA was extracted from the cultured CD4+ T cells with the QIAamp micro DNA kit. Oncomine TCR Beta libraries made from cultured CD4+ T cells were pooled using unique dual indexes and sequenced on an Illumina iSeq 100. Per the authors' processing: Non-productive sequences were removed, and CDR3s that did not start with C, did not end with F or W, or were shorter than 7 amino acids were discarded. The MANAFEST web application identified antigen-specific clonotypes by comparing peptide-stimulated wells against reference wells and other culture wells. To be called positive, a clone needed an FDR below 0.05, an odds ratio above 5, and a productive frequency above 0.1% in at least two of three replicate wells. A clonotype was classed as cross-reactive if the clonotype showed significant expansion both in SARS-CoV-2 spike wells and in at least one common cold coronavirus spike condition. Levenshtein distances (stringdist) and unrooted phylogenetic trees (ape) in R version 3.6.1 were used to assess CDR3 homology. The public reads were reprocessed in TCRdb via fastp at Q25 and MiXCR, keeping in-frame beta chains. Entries that share a CDR3 protein sequence are merged under the most common genes and DNA. The V and J calls shown here were made by TCRdb, not taken from the authors' results. The sample includes around 20,000 distinct CDR3 sequences, with roughly 47% observed a single time. The ten largest clones represent roughly 13% of the sample.

Sequencing was carried out using cultured CD4+ T cells from blood. The clonotype comes from a human donor with COVID-19. Rearrangement joined TRBV5-5 to TRBJ2-3. The CDR3 in this case is CASSFDSRSLMV.